Listed here are 14 T cell receptor beta chains from one sample, sequenced in a study of cytomegalovirus exposure and HLA in healthy donors. Use of 60 Vbeta and 13 Jbeta primers characterized the PCR. TCRdb's copy holds only in-frame clones and misses some; the assay was immunoSEQ multiplex PCR. The sample lists some 140,000 clones, about 61% seen once, with around 2.5% in the top ten. Material: PBMCs. The origin of the receptors is a woman in her thirties or forties in good health and CMV-seronegative.

This chain joins TRBV18 and TRBJ1-1; D uncertain. In germline, CDR1 is KGHSH, CDR2 LQKENI. The CDR3 is made up of 12 amino acids. Trimming left V 6 bases short and J 1 base short, with 6 bases between. The CDR3 bases are TGTGCCAGCTCCCCCCAGAACACTGAAGCTTTCTTT. Translating gives CASSPQNTEAFF. The variable domain in full, with the rest retrieved from reference TRBV18 and TRBJ1-1, is NAGVMQNPRHLVRRRGQEARLRCSPMKGHSHVYWYRQLPEEGLKFMVYLQKENIIDESGMPKERFSAEFPKEGPSILRIQQVVRGDSAAYFCASSPQNTEAFFGQGTRLTVV.

The chain uses TRBV10-3 and TRBJ2-1, with D maybe TRBD1 (6 bases). Germline CDR1 and CDR2: ENHRY and SYGVKD. CDR3 length: 10 residues. V lost 10 bases, J lost 9 bases, and 10 bases lay in between. The CDR3 nucleotides are TGTGCCACACAGGGAAGTGAGCAGTTCTTC. It yields the protein CATQGSEQFF.

This clone was found a few times. The V call is TRBV28, the J call TRBJ1-1; possible D gene TRBD1, 6 bases. The CDR3 loop spans 19 amino acids. Per germline, CDR1 MDHEN and CDR2 SYDVKM. Deletions cut 4 bases from V and 5 bases from J, with 29 bases between. CDR3 in amino acids: CASSSSRERQGRPRTEAFF. The CDR3 DNA is TGTGCCAGCAGTTCTTCCCGAGAACGTCAGGGGCGCCCGAGGACTGAAGCTTTCTTT.

J is TRBJ2-2 and V is TRBV25-1; possibly TRBD1 for D (5 bases). The CDR3 sequence is 15 residues long. Trimming took 3 bases from V and 1 from J, leaving 9 bases between them. The germline V gene encodes CDR1 MGHDK and CDR2 SYGVNS. The DNA for the CDR3 is TGTGCCAGCAGTGAGCCCACAGGGAACACCGGGGAGCTGTTTTTT. Protein: CASSEPTGNTGELFF.

The chain has TRBV19 and TRBJ2-2, with TRBD1 matching over 8 bases. With V trimmed by 0 bases and J by 2 bases, 5 bases remained unmatched. The CDR3 has 17 amino acids. Germline V gene lookup returns CDR1 LNHDA and CDR2 SQIVND (reference sequence). CDR3 in amino acids: CASSIDGQGRNTGELFF. Written as DNA, the CDR3 is TGTGCCAGTAGTATAGACGGACAGGGTCGAAACACCGGGGAGCTGTTTTTT. Full variable domain (rest looked up from reference TRBV19 and TRBJ2-2): DGGITQSPKYLFRKEGQNVTLSCEQNLNHDAMYWYRQDPGQGLRLIYYSQIVNDFQKGDIAEGYSVSREKKESFPLTVTSAQKNPTAFYLCASSIDGQGRNTGELFFGEGSRLTVL.

This clone was observed a handful of times. The chain is built from TRBV7-2 and TRBJ1-2; TRBD1 agrees at 8 bases. J was trimmed by 7 bases and V by 8 bases; bases with no gene match: 18. The germline V gene has CDR1 SGHTA and CDR2 FQGNSA. The CDR3 length is 16 residues. The CDR3 DNA follows: TGTGCCAGCGGACACAGGGGGGCAGGCACCGCGGGTGGCTACACCTTC. The encoded protein is CASGHRGAGTAGGYTF.

This chain uses TRBV10-1 with TRBJ1-3; 8 positions agree with TRBD1. Losses at the gene ends were 0 bases for V and 4 bases for J; bases not matched to a gene: 5. The germline V gene has CDR1 WNHNN and CDR2 SYGVQD (reference sequence). The CDR3 covers 16 residues. Written as DNA, the CDR3 is TGCGCCAGCAGTGAGTCCAAGGACAGGGCCGGAAACACCATATATTTT. Its translation: CASSESKDRAGNTIYF.

The genes are TRBV7-8 and TRBJ2-3; D unclear. The V gene lost 7 bases and the J gene lost 3 bases, with 5 bases spanning the gap. The length of the CDR3 is 11 residues. Germline V lookup: CDR1 SGHVS, CDR2 FQNEAQ. The CDR3 bases are TGTGCCAGCACCAGTACAGATACGCAGTATTTT. Its translation is CASTSTDTQYF. Supplemented by reference TRBV7-8 and TRBJ2-3, the full variable domain reads GAGVSQSPRYKVAKRGQDVALRCDPISGHVSLFWYQQALGQGPEFLTYFQNEAQLDKSGLPSDRFFAERPEGSVSTLKIQRTQQEDSAVYLCASTSTDTQYFGPGTRLTVL.

This chain uses TRBV30 with TRBJ2-1, with 9 bases fitting TRBD2. With 4 bases clipped from V and 2 bases from J, the junction kept 18 bases outside the gene matches. The CDR3 covers 19 residues. Germline V gene data show CDR1 as GTSNPN and CDR2 as SVGIG (reference sequence). The DNA of the CDR3 is TGTGCCTGGATGCCCCAGTTAGGGACTAGCAAGAAGACCTACAATGAGCAGTTCTTC. Amino acid sequence: CAWMPQLGTSKKTYNEQFF.

V gene TRBV19 combines with J gene TRBJ2-7; maybe TRBD1 (5 bases). Germline V gene lookup returns CDR1 LNHDA and CDR2 SQIVND (reference sequence). Deletions cut 5 bases from V and 4 bases from J, with 12 bases between. CDR3 size: 13 residues. CDR3 sequence reads: CASSQGLAYEQYF. CDR3 nucleotides: TGTGCCAGTAGTCAGGGCCTCGCATACGAGCAGTACTTC.

This clone was recorded a few times. The rearrangement joins TRBV5-1 to TRBJ1-1; TRBD1 agrees at 8 bases. V shed 0 bases, J shed 11 bases, and the junction held 9 bases outside the gene matches. The V gene's germline CDR1 is SGHRS and CDR2 YFSETQ. The CDR3 sequence is 14 residues long. The CDR3 here is CASSLDAGGWEAFF. CDR3 DNA: TGCGCCAGCAGCTTGGACGCAGGGGGCTGGGAGGCTTTCTTT.

The chain carries TRBV5-4 and TRBJ2-1; 11 bases are shared with TRBD1. The CDR3 spans 16 residues. CDR1 and CDR2 from the germline V gene are SGHNT and YYREEE (reference sequence). The V gene end was trimmed by 0 bases and the J gene end by 3 bases; junction bases not matched to a gene: 2. CDR3 sequence reads: CASSLVGTGGYNEQFF. CDR3 DNA sequence: TGTGCCAGCAGCTTGGTCGGGACAGGGGGCTACAATGAGCAGTTCTTC. The variable domain in full, completed from reference TRBV5-4 and TRBJ2-1, reads ETGVTQSPTHLIKTRGQQVTLRCSSQSGHNTVSWYQQALGQGPQFIFQYYREEENGRGNFPPRFSGLQFPNYSSELNVNALELDDSALYLCASSLVGTGGYNEQFFGPGTRLTVL.

This clone was recorded a few times. The rearrangement uses TRBV27 and TRBJ2-5, with TRBD1 matching 9 bases. After removal of 3 bases from V and 7 bases from J, the junction contained 9 bases not matched to a gene. Germline V gives CDR1 MNHEY, CDR2 SMNVEV (reference sequence). CDR3 size: 15 residues. The CDR3 loop reads CASSFSTGGGGTQYF. The CDR3 nucleotides read TGTGCCAGCAGTTTTAGTACAGGGGGCGGGGGGACCCAGTACTTC.

The CDR3 nucleotides are TGTGCCAGCAGTTACTCGGACAGGGGGAACACTGAAGCTTTCTTT. Protein product: CASSYSDRGNTEAFF. This sequence joins TRBV6-5 and TRBJ1-1; the match to TRBD1 covers 9 bases. Germline V gene lookup returns CDR1 MNHEY and CDR2 SVGAGI. The V segment lost 0 bases and the J segment 1 base; nucleotides outside the gene matches: 0. There are 15 residues in the CDR3.